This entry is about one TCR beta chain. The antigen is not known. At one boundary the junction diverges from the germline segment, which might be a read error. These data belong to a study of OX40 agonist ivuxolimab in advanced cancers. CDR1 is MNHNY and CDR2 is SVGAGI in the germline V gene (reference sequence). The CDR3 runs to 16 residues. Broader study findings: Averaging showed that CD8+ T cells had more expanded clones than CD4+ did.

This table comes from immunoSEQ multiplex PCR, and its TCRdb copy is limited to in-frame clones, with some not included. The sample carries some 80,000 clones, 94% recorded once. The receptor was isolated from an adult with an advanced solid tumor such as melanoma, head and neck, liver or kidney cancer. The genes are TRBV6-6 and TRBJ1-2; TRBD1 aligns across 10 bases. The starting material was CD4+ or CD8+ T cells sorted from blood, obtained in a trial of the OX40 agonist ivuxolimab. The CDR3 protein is CASSYLRQGAGYSYTF. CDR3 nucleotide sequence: TGTGCCAGCAGTTACTTACGACAGGGGGCAGGCTATAGCTACACCTTC.